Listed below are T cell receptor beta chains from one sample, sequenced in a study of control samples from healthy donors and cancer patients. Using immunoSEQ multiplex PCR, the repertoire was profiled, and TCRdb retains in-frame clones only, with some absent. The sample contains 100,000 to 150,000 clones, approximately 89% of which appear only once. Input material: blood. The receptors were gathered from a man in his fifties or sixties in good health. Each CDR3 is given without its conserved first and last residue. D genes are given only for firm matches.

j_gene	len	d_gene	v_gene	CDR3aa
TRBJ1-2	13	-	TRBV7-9	ASSPTPIRAYGYT
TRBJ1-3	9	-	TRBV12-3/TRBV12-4	ASSLSGRIY
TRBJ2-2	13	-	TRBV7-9	ASSRTPLRAGELF
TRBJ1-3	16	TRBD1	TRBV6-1	ASSEIWGQTKLGNTIY
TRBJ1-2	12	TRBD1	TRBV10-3	AISRQGSDYGYT
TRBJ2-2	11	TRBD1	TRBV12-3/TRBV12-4	ASRTDRAGELF
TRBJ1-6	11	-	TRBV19	ASSRGGRSPLH
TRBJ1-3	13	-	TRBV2	ASREQGGLGNTIY
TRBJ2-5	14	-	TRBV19	ASSPPGGRGSETQY
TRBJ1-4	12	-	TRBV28	ASSTGGRNEKLF
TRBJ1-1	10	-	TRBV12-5	ASGLVSIQAF
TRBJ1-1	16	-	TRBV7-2	ASSLVWGPGAMDTEAF
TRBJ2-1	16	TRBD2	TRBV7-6	ASSLVGLAGTRYNEQF
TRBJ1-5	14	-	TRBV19	ASSTGGGISNQPQH
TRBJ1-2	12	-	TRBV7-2	ASSFYGGWGGYT
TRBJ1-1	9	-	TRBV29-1	SVESHTEAF
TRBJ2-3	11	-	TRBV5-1	ASSLQGADTQY
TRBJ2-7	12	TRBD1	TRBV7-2	ASRLGQGGYEQY
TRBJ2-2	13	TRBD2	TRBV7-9	ASSVSGGGTGELF
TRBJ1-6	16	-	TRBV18	ASSPEGRKLAYNSPLH
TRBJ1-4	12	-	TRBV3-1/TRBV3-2	ASSHRVDNEKLF
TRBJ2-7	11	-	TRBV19	ASSGDQGYEQY
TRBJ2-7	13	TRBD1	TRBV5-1	ASSLGTGSLHEQY
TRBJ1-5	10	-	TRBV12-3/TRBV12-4	ASTFRNQPQH
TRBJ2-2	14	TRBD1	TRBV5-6	ASSSSDRVYTGELF
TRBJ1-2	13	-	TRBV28	ASSLAGTSNYGYT
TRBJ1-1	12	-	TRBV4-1	ASSQGTVNTEAF
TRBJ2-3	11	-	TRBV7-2	ASSSIPADTQY
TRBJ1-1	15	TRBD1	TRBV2	ASRIARDRDGNTEAF
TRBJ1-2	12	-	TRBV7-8	ASTPVETRSGYT
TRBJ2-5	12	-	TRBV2	ASSKGQNQETQY
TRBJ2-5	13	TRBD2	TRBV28	ASSTGTSSQETQY
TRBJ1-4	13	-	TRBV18	ASSPTDRNGGKLF
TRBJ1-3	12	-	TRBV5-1	ASSLVSGGNTIY
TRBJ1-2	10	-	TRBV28	ASSLTNYGYT
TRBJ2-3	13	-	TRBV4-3	ASSLSEGKWDTQY
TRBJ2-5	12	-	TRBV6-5	ASSYSGSQETQY
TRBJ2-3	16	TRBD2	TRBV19	ASSIVMTSGGSRDTQY
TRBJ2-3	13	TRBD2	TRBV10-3	AISVGLAGADTQY
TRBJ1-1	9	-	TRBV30	AWSRDTEAF
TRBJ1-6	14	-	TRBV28	ASSFHQGSMISPLH
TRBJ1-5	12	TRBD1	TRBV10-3	AIGKETGDQPQH
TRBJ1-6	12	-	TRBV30	AWSEGRFGSPLH
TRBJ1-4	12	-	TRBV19	ASSGTALGEKLF
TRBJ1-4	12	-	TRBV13	ASSFSGSFEKLF
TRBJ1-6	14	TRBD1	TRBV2	ASRVTGQGGNSPLH
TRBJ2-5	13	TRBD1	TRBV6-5	ASMDWGQTKETQY
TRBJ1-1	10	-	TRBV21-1	ASSQRNTEAF
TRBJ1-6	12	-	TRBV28	ASRIGRYNSPLH
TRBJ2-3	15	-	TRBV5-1	ASSPTDRPSGGDTQY
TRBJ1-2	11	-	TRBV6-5	ASTPGGSYGYT
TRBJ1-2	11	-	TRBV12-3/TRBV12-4	ASSFGRSYGYT
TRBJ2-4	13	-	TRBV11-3	ASSSSTGAKNIQY